The 29 T cell receptor beta chains below come from one sample, sequenced in a study of blood T cell repertoires in COVID-19. Sequencing used immunoSEQ multiplex PCR; TCRdb keeps in-frame clones, though not all of them. The sample consists of roughly 100,000 clones, approximately 80% of them appearing once. The material sequenced was peripheral blood. The receptors shown here come from a woman at least 80 years old with acute or convalescent COVID-19.

The gene calls are TRBV6-5 and TRBJ2-7, with D perhaps TRBD2 (5 bases). Trimming took 6 bases from V and 7 from J, leaving 22 bases between them. The CDR3 length is 15 residues. Germline V gene sequence: CDR1 MNHEY, CDR2 SVGAGI. The CDR3 nucleotides read TGTGCCAGCAGATCGGCCTCGGCGGGTGAAGGGGAGCAGTACTTC. It is translated as CASRSASAGEGEQYF.

The chain links TRBV23-1 to TRBJ2-7, with 7 bases matching TRBD2. TRBV23-1 falls under the ORF class, with uncertain function. This CDR3 has 14 amino acids. With V trimmed by 8 bases and J by 6 bases, 13 bases remained unmatched. The CDR3 coding sequence is TGCGCCAGCCCCAGCCGGACTAGTAGGTGCGAGCAGTACGTC. It specifies CASPSRTSRCEQYV.

The chain recombines TRBV5-1 with TRBJ1-5, with no clear D. The CDR3 spans 15 residues. Trimming took 0 bases from V and 7 from J, leaving 14 bases between them. Germline V gene lookup returns CDR1 SGHRS and CDR2 YFSETQ. Here the CDR3 reads CASSLGPGRYQPQHF. DNA for the CDR3: TGCGCCAGCAGCTTGGGCCCCGGGAGGTACCAGCCCCAGCATTTT.

The chain employs TRBV7-9 and TRBJ1-2; D is perhaps TRBD1 (6 bases). The CDR3 covers 15 residues. CDR1 and CDR2 (germline): SEHNR, FQNEAQ (reference sequence). Trimming left V 1 base short and J 1 base short, with 10 bases between. Here the CDR3 reads CASSLEGGFNYGYTF. DNA for the CDR3: TGTGCCAGCAGCTTAGAAGGGGGTTTTAACTATGGCTACACCTTC.

The chain employs TRBV23-1 and TRBJ2-2; TRBD2 agrees at 12 bases. TRBV23-1 is an ORF, and what it does is uncertain. This CDR3 comprises 16 residues. V was pared by 9 bases and J by 3 bases, with 8 bases of the junction left unmatched. The CDR3 loop is CASSSLAGGYTGELFF. CDR3 coding DNA: TGCGCCAGTAGTTCCCTAGCGGGAGGGTACACCGGGGAGCTGTTTTTT.

The chain combines TRBV11-3 with TRBJ2-1, with 7 bases aligning to TRBD2. CDR1 and CDR2 from the germline V gene are SGHNT and YENEEA. There are 13 residues in the CDR3. The ends lost 3 bases at V and 7 bases at J; junction bases unmatched: 3. CDR3 nucleotides: TGTGCCAGCAGCTTTACTAGCGTAAATGAGCAGTTCTTC. Protein: CASSFTSVNEQFF.

The rearrangement links TRBV2 to TRBJ2-7; weak D call: TRBD2 (5 bases). CDR1 is SNHLY, CDR2 FYNNEI, per germline. V shed 1 base and J shed 3 bases, with 13 bases lying between them. CDR3 length equals 15 residues. The CDR3 region is CASSEDPHGGYEQYV. The CDR3 bases are TGTGCCAGCAGTGAAGACCCCCATGGAGGCTACGAGCAGTACGTC.

This clone was seen a single time. CDR3 amino acids: CSVVRGEKGTDTQYF. The CDR3 nucleotides read TGCAGCGTTGTTCGGGGGGAGAAAGGTACAGATACGCAGTATTTT. The genes are TRBV29-1 and TRBJ2-3; 7 bases fit TRBD2. Germline CDR1 reads SQVTM; CDR2 reads ANQGSEA. This CDR3 spans 15 amino acids. Losses at the gene ends were 4 bases for V and 3 bases for J; bases not matched to a gene: 10.

J is TRBJ2-3 and V is TRBV5-5, with D possibly matching TRBD2 (6 bases). V was shortened by 3 bases and J by 4 bases, with 15 bases between the two germline ends. CDR1 is SGHKS and CDR2 is YYEKEE in the germline V gene (reference sequence). There are 15 residues in the CDR3. CDR3 sequence reads: CASSSRLVRADTQYF. The CDR3 DNA follows: TGTGCCAGCAGCTCCCGACTAGTCCGGGCAGATACGCAGTATTTT.

The V and J genes are TRBV4-1 and TRBJ1-6; 9 nucleotides line up with TRBD1. The CDR3 totals 16 residues. The V segment lost 6 bases and the J segment 10 bases; nucleotides outside the gene matches: 13. In germline, CDR1 is MGHRA, CDR2 YSYEKL. This CDR3 is CASRQGVDRGNSPLHF. CDR3 DNA sequence: TGCGCCAGCAGACAGGGTGTGGACAGGGGAAACTCACCCCTCCACTTT.

V and J are TRBV12-3 or TRBV12-4 and TRBJ2-1; D not resolved. Between the trimmed V and J ends, which lost 7 bases and 8 bases, there was a span of 15 bases. The CDR3 is made up of 13 amino acids. The CDR3 DNA reads as TGTGCCAGCACCCCTAATATGCCCCATGAGCAGTTCTTC. Protein product: CASTPNMPHEQFF.

The rearrangement joins TRBV6-5 to TRBJ2-1; tentative D call: TRBD1 (5 bases). The CDR3 has 16 amino acids. V gave up 0 bases and J gave up 4 bases, with 13 bases separating them. Germline CDR1 and CDR2: MNHEY and SVGAGI. In nucleotides, the CDR3 is TGTGCCAGCAGTTACTCGGATGGGGCCGGTTACAATGAGCAGTTCTTC. It encodes CASSYSDGAGYNEQFF.

This clone has just one count. Written as DNA, the CDR3 is TGTGCCAGCTCACGCGTGGTTATGAACACCGGGGAGCTGTTTTTT. It specifies CASSRVVMNTGELFF. The chain has TRBV18 and TRBJ2-2; D is unclear. Per the germline V gene, CDR1 is KGHSH and CDR2 is LQKENI. V lost 4 bases and J lost 1, with 10 bases in between. The CDR3 is 15 amino acids. The full variable domain, its missing parts supplied by reference TRBV18 and TRBJ2-2, is NAGVMQNPRHLVRRRGQEARLRCSPMKGHSHVYWYRQLPEEGLKFMVYLQKENIIDESGMPKERFSAEFPKEGPSILRIQQVVRGDSAAYFCASSRVVMNTGELFFGEGSRLTVL.

The gene calls are TRBV3-1 (or the pseudogene TRBV3-2) and TRBJ2-7; D might be TRBD1 (5 bases). The CDR3 length is 16 residues. Per the germline V gene, CDR1 is LGHDT and CDR2 is YNNKEL (reference sequence). V lost 4 bases and J 6 bases, leaving 22 bases between the germline ends. The CDR3: CASSRNKGSLSGEQYF. The CDR3 DNA sequence: TGTGCCAGCAGCCGCAACAAGGGGTCCTTATCGGGCGAGCAGTACTTC.

The table lists this clone with a count of one. The chain links TRBV28 to TRBJ2-1, with D possibly being TRBD2 (6 bases). This CDR3 is 12 amino acids long. Deletions cut 9 bases from V and 4 bases from J, with 10 bases between. Per the germline V gene, CDR1 is MDHEN and CDR2 is SYDVKM. The CDR3 nucleotides read TGTGCCAGTTACGGGACTTACAATGAGCAGTTCTTC. It translates to CASYGTYNEQFF.

The gene calls are TRBV7-9 and TRBJ1-1; D unclear. Trimming removed 5 bases at V and 0 bases at J, with 7 bases between. Per germline, CDR1 SEHNR and CDR2 FQNEAQ (reference sequence). The CDR3 is 13 residues long. CDR3 residues: CASSPSLNTEAFF. CDR3 DNA sequence: TGTGCCAGCAGCCCCTCCCTGAACACTGAAGCTTTCTTT.

The chain employs TRBV6-5 and TRBJ1-5; 7 bases agree with TRBD1. The CDR3 sequence is 15 residues long. The ends lost 6 bases at V and 3 bases at J; junction bases unmatched: 8. Germline loops: CDR1 MNHEY, CDR2 SVGAGI. DNA for the CDR3: TGTGCCAGCAGGGCGACAGGGACGCACAATCAGCCCCAGCATTTT. As protein: CASRATGTHNQPQHF.

There are a few counts of this clone. J is TRBJ2-3 and V is TRBV24-1; no clear D gene. Germline CDR1 reads KGHDR; CDR2 reads SFDVKD. Between the trimmed V and J ends, which lost 4 bases and 5 bases, there was a span of 15 bases. The CDR3 length is 15 residues. The CDR3 nucleotides are TGTGCCACCAGTGACCCGGGTCTCGAAGGAGATACGCAGTATTTT. As protein: CATSDPGLEGDTQYF.

The chain has TRBV5-1 and TRBJ2-5; D is possibly TRBD1 (5 bases). The CDR3 consists of 15 residues. Per the germline V gene, CDR1 is SGHRS and CDR2 is YFSETQ. V was clipped by 0 bases and J by 0 bases, with 9 bases between them. CDR3 sequence: CASSLEAGYQETQYF. The CDR3 region has the DNA TGCGCCAGCAGCTTGGAGGCAGGGTACCAAGAGACCCAGTACTTC.

This clone was counted a few times. The CDR3 here is CASSSWTSGKNTGELFF. CDR3 coding DNA: TGTGCCAGCAGCTCCTGGACTAGCGGGAAGAACACCGGGGAGCTGTTTTTT. The chain links TRBV7-9 to TRBJ2-2; 12 bases fit TRBD2. V lost 4 bases, J lost 1 base, and 4 bases stayed unmatched. The germline gives CDR1 SEHNR, CDR2 FQNEAQ (reference sequence). This CDR3 region has 17 residues. Looking up the rest from reference TRBV7-9 and TRBJ2-2 gives the full variable domain: DTGVSQNPRHKITKRGQNVTFRCDPISEHNRLYWYRQTLGQGPEFLTYFQNEAQLEKSRLLSDRFSAERPKGSFSTLEIQRTEQGDSAMYLCASSSWTSGKNTGELFFGEGSRLTVL.

The chain joins TRBV7-9 to TRBJ1-6, with a tentative D call TRBD1 (5 bases). This CDR3 is 14 amino acids long. Germline loops: CDR1 SEHNR, CDR2 FQNEAQ (reference sequence). The V end was cut by 5 bases, the J end by 7 bases, with 12 bases between. This CDR3 is CASSMGPANSPLHF. CDR3 DNA sequence: TGTGCCAGCAGCATGGGGCCAGCAAATTCACCCCTCCACTTT.

CDR3 in DNA: TGTGCCTGGAGCTCAGGAGGAACTGAAGCTTTCTTT. Residues: CAWSSGGTEAFF. The rearrangement links TRBV30 to TRBJ1-1; D is ambiguous. Germline V lookup: CDR1 GTSNPN, CDR2 SVGIG (reference sequence). V was pared by 3 bases and J by 5 bases, with 10 bases between. This CDR3 has 12 amino acids.

The V gene is TRBV5-8, the J gene TRBJ2-1; TRBD2 matches at 12 bases. The length of the CDR3 is 15 residues. The V gene end was trimmed by 4 bases and the J gene end by 6 bases; junction bases not matched to a gene: 5. Looked up from germline, CDR1 is SGHTS and CDR2 is YDEGEE. CDR3 loop: CASSKGLAGFNEQFF. DNA for the CDR3: TGTGCCAGCAGCAAGGGACTAGCGGGCTTCAATGAGCAGTTCTTC.

This clone appeared a few times. The chain uses TRBV5-6 and TRBJ1-6; 8 positions agree with TRBD1. The CDR3 sequence is 17 residues long. After removal of 4 bases from V and 0 bases from J, the junction contained 6 bases not matched to a gene. Germline CDR1 and CDR2: SGHDT and YYEEEE. The CDR3 DNA sequence: TGTGCCAGCAGCATAGGGACAGGAAGCTCCTATAATTCACCCCTCCACTTT. This translates into CASSIGTGSSYNSPLHF.

V and J are TRBV6-5 and TRBJ1-1; D uncertain. This CDR3 is built from 13 residues. Trimming took 2 bases from V and 1 from J, leaving 5 bases between them. Germline assignment: CDR1 MNHEY and CDR2 SVGAGI. The CDR3: CASSYGRNTEAFF. Written as DNA, the CDR3 is TGTGCCAGCAGTTACGGCAGGAACACTGAAGCTTTCTTT.

The chain is built from TRBV10-3 and TRBJ1-1, with 10 bases aligning to TRBD1. This CDR3 region has 14 residues. Germline-derived CDR1 and CDR2 are ENHRY and SYGVKD. V shed 6 bases, J shed 6 bases, and the junction held 7 bases outside the gene matches. The CDR3 protein is CAISEGQGVSEAFF. CDR3 in DNA: TGTGCCATCAGCGAAGGACAGGGGGTTTCTGAAGCTTTCTTT.

CDR3 nucleotide sequence: TGTGCCAGCAGCCAGAAAGGGGGAGCAGATACGCAGTATTTT. Amino acid sequence: CASSQKGGADTQYF. V is TRBV5-4 and J is TRBJ2-3, with D tentatively TRBD1 (6 bases). This CDR3 is built from 14 residues. The ends were cut back, 4 bases at V and 4 bases at J, with 13 bases in the middle. Germline V lookup: CDR1 SGHNT, CDR2 YYREEE (reference sequence).

The chain joins TRBV10-1 to TRBJ2-1; D is unresolved. This CDR3 has 12 residues. Trimming shortened V by 6 bases and J by 8 bases, and 11 bases separated the two germline ends. CDR1 is WNHNN and CDR2 is SYGVQD in the germline V gene (reference sequence). The CDR3 DNA is TGCGCCAGCAGCTACGATAGTTATGAGCAGTTCTTC. Protein: CASSYDSYEQFF.

The rearrangement joins TRBV5-6 to TRBJ2-3; possibly TRBD1 for D (6 bases). The CDR3 is made up of 14 amino acids. CDR1 is SGHDT and CDR2 is YYEEEE in the germline V gene. Between the trimmed V and J ends, which lost 4 bases and 0 bases, there was a span of 9 bases. CDR3 coding DNA: TGTGCCAGCAGCCGGGACACCAGCACAGATACGCAGTATTTT. Protein sequence: CASSRDTSTDTQYF.